The source of this TCR beta chain is a study of blood T cell repertoires in COVID-19. Overall study: Whether acute or convalescent, the COVID-19 samples came from the United States, Italy and Spain. T cells, B-cell-depleted T cells, or PBMCs supplied cDNA or gDNA.

Germline CDR1 and CDR2: MNHEY and SVGAGI. This CDR3 has 15 residues. V lost 6 bases, J lost 2 bases, and 10 bases stayed unmatched. In this sample, this clone turned up once. The Seattle patients joined while their infection was active and were tracked longitudinally afterward. Original handling: Using reference gene primer amplification, nucleated cell counts were estimated. Sequenced by immunoSEQ multiplex PCR; TCRdb stores in-frame clones only, minus some. V and J calls and clone size follow that table, whereas D and trimming were derived from the DNA. The table has roughly 130,000 clones, 90% seen once.

Source material: peripheral blood. This chain joins TRBV6-5 and TRBJ2-7; TRBD1 aligns across 7 bases. The sequence was collected from a man aged 55 to 70 with COVID-19, enrolled during active disease. CDR3 bases: TGTGCCAGCAGGGGCACAGGGGTTAATACCTACGAGCAGTACTTC. Residues: CASRGTGVNTYEQYF.